Listed here are 23 T cell receptor beta chains from one sample, sequenced in a study of CD8+CD57+ T cells in acquired aplastic anemia (dated by TCRdb to 2017 to 2018). Sequenced on an Illumina HiSeq 2000. Genomic DNA was used as template for profiling of TCR beta VDJ combinations and CDR3 sequences. The public reads were reprocessed in TCRdb via fastp at Q25 and MiXCR, keeping in-frame beta chains. Rows are combined by CDR3 protein, so each entry shows the most common genes and DNA. This sample is represented by tens of thousands of distinct CDR3 sequences; 76% of them were singletons. The top ten clonotypes cover 20% to 25% of the sample. The sequenced sample was sorted CD4+, CD8+, or CD8+CD57+ T cells (not recorded which) from PBMCs. These receptors originate from a human donor in good health, serving as a control.

The rearrangement joins TRBV10-2 to TRBJ1-1; unclear D gene. This CDR3 spans 13 amino acids. Germline assignment: CDR1 WSHSY and CDR2 SAAADI. V dropped 6 bases and J dropped 3 bases, with 11 bases sitting between them. The CDR3 bases are TGCGCCAGCAGCCTCGGACTGGACACTGAAGCTTTCTTT. It is translated as CASSLGLDTEAFF.

The CDR3 coding sequence is TGTGCTAGTGCCCGACAGGGATACACTGAAGCTTTCTTT. Translating gives CASARQGYTEAFF. The rearrangement uses TRBV12-5 and TRBJ1-1; 7 bases match TRBD1. Trimming removed 7 bases from V and 3 bases from J; junction bases left unmatched: 5. Germline values: CDR1 LGHNT, CDR2 FRNRAP. The CDR3 has 13 residues.

This chain uses TRBV10-1 with TRBJ1-6; maybe TRBD1 (5 bases). Trimming removed 6 bases at V and 11 bases at J, with 17 bases between. CDR1 is WNHNN and CDR2 is SYGVQD in the germline V gene (reference sequence). This CDR3 is 14 amino acids long. CDR3 region: CASSPGTAGAPLHF. The CDR3 DNA follows: TGCGCCAGCAGCCCGGGGACGGCCGGAGCACCCCTCCACTTT.

This chain uses TRBV4-3 with TRBJ2-7; no reliable D call. This CDR3 comprises 15 residues. Germline V gene lookup returns CDR1 LGHNA and CDR2 YSLEER. V was cut by 0 bases and J by 5 bases, with 14 bases left in between. CDR3 coding DNA: TGCGCCAGCAGCCAAGAAGGCAGATCTTTTGACGAGCAGTACTTC. Protein: CASSQEGRSFDEQYF.

CDR3 DNA: TGTGCCAGCAGTGACTGGCAGGGGGGCTACACCTTC. Residues: CASSDWQGGYTF. The chain recombines TRBV2 with TRBJ1-2; possible D gene TRBD1, 6 bases. Germline V gene data show CDR1 as SNHLY and CDR2 as FYNNEI. This CDR3 has 12 amino acids. The ends were cut back, 3 bases at V and 8 bases at J, with 10 bases in the middle. Looking up the rest from reference TRBV2 and TRBJ1-2 gives the full variable domain: EPEVTQTPSHQVTQMGQEVILRCVPISNHLYFYWYRQILGQKVEFLVSFYNNEISEKSEIFDDQFSVERPDGSNFTLKIRSTKLEDSAMYFCASSDWQGGYTFGSGTRLTVV.

This clonotype is medium-sized (0.01 to 0.1%) by share. V is TRBV20-1 and J is TRBJ1-2; weak D call: TRBD1 (6 bases). This CDR3 is 16 amino acids long. Germline V CDR1 and CDR2: DFQATT, SNEGSKA (reference sequence). The germline V and J ends were trimmed by 0 bases and 5 bases, with 19 bases remaining between them. CDR3 protein: CSARDPAGGLGYGYTF. The CDR3 nucleotides read TGCAGTGCTAGAGATCCGGCCGGGGGGCTAGGGTATGGCTACACCTTC.

The chain couples TRBV24-1 to TRBJ1-4; the match to TRBD1 covers 8 bases. Per the germline V gene, CDR1 is KGHDR and CDR2 is SFDVKD. With 9 bases clipped from V and 11 bases from J, the junction kept 4 bases outside the gene matches. The CDR3 length is 11 residues. The CDR3 DNA reads TGTGCCACCTTGGACAGGGTGAAACTGTTTTTT. Translated: CATLDRVKLFF.

The chain carries TRBV7-9 and TRBJ1-5, with a tentative D call TRBD1 (5 bases). From germline, CDR1 is SEHNR and CDR2 FQNEAQ (reference sequence). The CDR3 runs to 15 residues. V was cut by 5 bases and J by 0 bases, with 11 bases left in between. The CDR3 sequence: CASSPGTDSNQPQHF. The DNA for the CDR3 is TGTGCCAGCAGCCCCGGGACGGATAGCAATCAGCCCCAGCATTTT.

The chain uses TRBV9 and TRBJ1-6; D perhaps matches TRBD1 (5 bases). Between the trimmed V and J ends, which lost 0 bases and 7 bases, there was a span of 11 bases. CDR3 length: 15 residues. Germline V gene lookup returns CDR1 SGDLS and CDR2 YYNGEE. DNA of the CDR3: TGTGCCAGCAGCGTAGCTCAGGGACTAAATTCACCCCTCCACTTT. This codes for CASSVAQGLNSPLHF. Full variable domain (outside the CDR3, taken from reference TRBV9 and TRBJ1-6): DSGVTQTPKHLITATGQRVTLRCSPRSGDLSVYWYQQSLDQGLQFLIQYYNGEERAKGNILERFSAQQFPDLHSELNLSSLELGDSALYFCASSVAQGLNSPLHFGNGTRLTVT.

This clonotype was seen more than once but under ten times. V usage is TRBV7-6 and J usage is TRBJ1-1; D call uncertain. CDR3 length: 12 amino acids. The V gene lost 2 bases and the J gene lost 7 bases, with 8 bases spanning the gap. The germline CDR1 and CDR2 sequences are SGHVS and FNYEAQ. This CDR3 is CASSLMTGEAFF. CDR3 DNA sequence: TGTGCCAGCAGCTTAATGACTGGTGAAGCTTTCTTT.

This chain uses TRBV19 with TRBJ1-5; tentative D call: TRBD1 (5 bases). The V end lost 6 bases, the J end lost 3 bases, and 9 bases lay between the germline ends. This CDR3 is 13 amino acids long. Germline CDR1 LNHDA, CDR2 SQIVND (reference sequence). DNA of the CDR3: TGTGCCAGTAGGGACACGGACAATCAGCCCCAGCATTTT. Amino acids: CASRDTDNQPQHF.

The CDR3 DNA sequence: TGTGCCACCCGGACTAGCGGGCTCTACGAGCAGTACTTC. As protein: CATRTSGLYEQYF. J is TRBJ2-7 and V is TRBV7-8; 11 bases map to TRBD2. With 10 bases clipped from V and 3 bases from J, the junction kept 5 bases outside the gene matches. The CDR3 has 13 amino acids. The germline CDR1 and CDR2 sequences are SGHVS and FQNEAQ.

This clonotype is medium-sized in the sample. The chain employs TRBV11-2 and TRBJ2-1, with D perhaps matching TRBD1 (7 bases). CDR1 and CDR2 (germline): SGHAT, FQNNGV. CDR3 size: 16 residues. V shed 3 bases and J shed 6 bases, with 18 bases lying between them. The CDR3 loop reads CASSFALGGQINEQFF. The DNA of the CDR3 is TGTGCCAGCAGCTTCGCACTGGGGGGACAGATCAATGAGCAGTTCTTC.

V usage is TRBV25-1 and J usage is TRBJ1-2; D may be TRBD1 (5 bases). In germline, CDR1 is MGHDK, CDR2 SYGVNS. Trimming took 5 bases from V and 0 from J, leaving 10 bases between them. The CDR3 covers 14 residues. CDR3 sequence (DNA): TGTGCCAGCAGTTGGCAGGGTGCTAACTATGGCTACACCTTC. Protein product: CASSWQGANYGYTF.

The rearrangement uses TRBV3-1 and TRBJ2-7; the D is unclear. The CDR3 covers 24 residues. V lost 4 bases, J lost 3 bases, and 43 bases lay in between. The V gene's germline CDR1 is LGHDT and CDR2 YNNKEL (reference sequence). CDR3 protein: CASSRTAVGLSLFYPTSVNYEQYF. The CDR3, as DNA: TGTGCCAGCAGCCGAACCGCCGTGGGTTTATCTCTTTTTTACCCTACGAGCGTTAACTACGAGCAGTACTTC.

About this clonotype itself: The conserved phenylalanine or tryptophan is not found at the CDR3 terminus, so this likely reflects a read error. The CDR3 DNA follows: TGCAGCGTTGAGGTCTACCAGGATGAGCAGTTCCTC. It is translated as CSVEVYQDEQFL. The chain employs TRBV29-1 and TRBJ2-1; D not resolved. Per germline, CDR1 SQVTM and CDR2 ANQGSEA. CDR3 size: 12 residues. The V gene lost 3 bases and the J gene lost 8 bases, with 11 bases spanning the gap.

Only one count was recorded for this clonotype. CDR3 loop: CSAYGTGGYEQYF. CDR3 coding DNA: TGCAGTGCTTATGGGACAGGGGGCTACGAGCAGTACTTC. The rearrangement uses TRBV20-1 and TRBJ2-7, with TRBD1 matching 11 bases. The trim removed 5 bases at V and 3 bases at J, leaving 3 bases unmatched. Germline assignment: CDR1 DFQATT and CDR2 SNEGSKA (reference sequence). The CDR3 is made up of 13 amino acids.

The V gene is TRBV29-1, the J gene TRBJ1-1, with 7 bases matching TRBD1. This CDR3 contains 14 residues. Germline V gene sequence: CDR1 SQVTM, CDR2 ANQGSEA. V was clipped by 3 bases and J by 5 bases; unmatched bases: 9. In nucleotides, the CDR3 is TGCAGCGTTGATGTACAGGGGCGGAGGACTGAAGCTTTCTTT. It specifies CSVDVQGRRTEAFF.

The chain joins TRBV19 to TRBJ1-2; 8 bases agree with TRBD1. Germline-derived CDR1 and CDR2 are LNHDA and SQIVND (reference sequence). After removal of 6 bases from V and 2 bases from J, the junction contained 5 bases not matched to a gene. There are 14 residues in the CDR3. CDR3 nucleotide sequence: TGTGCCAGTAGCAACTCAGGGGGCAACTATGGCTACACCTTC. As protein: CASSNSGGNYGYTF.

The CDR3 region is CASSVGFVSPLHF. DNA of the CDR3: TGTGCCAGCAGCGTAGGGTTTGTTTCACCCCTCCACTTT. This rearrangement joins TRBV9 to TRBJ1-6, with D hard to call. This CDR3 is 13 amino acids long. Trimming left V 0 bases short and J 9 bases short, with 7 bases between. Germline V gene sequence: CDR1 SGDLS, CDR2 YYNGEE.

The chain has TRBV25-1 and TRBJ1-2, with 9 bases identical to TRBD1. Per germline, CDR1 MGHDK and CDR2 SYGVNS. Trimming cost V 6 bases and J 8 bases; bases outside gene matches: 13. The CDR3 has 15 amino acids. The CDR3 DNA reads TGTGCCAGCAGCCCTCCGGGACAGGGACGGTGGGGCTACACCTTC. Encoded protein: CASSPPGQGRWGYTF.

This chain uses TRBV25-1 with TRBJ2-5; either TRBD1 or TRBD2 may fit D (5 bases each). The CDR3 has 12 amino acids. Between the trimmed V and J ends, which lost 8 bases and 5 bases, there was a span of 12 bases. Germline-derived CDR1 and CDR2 are MGHDK and SYGVNS. The chain's CDR3 is CASERGRETQYF. CDR3 nucleotide sequence: TGTGCCAGCGAGAGGGGAAGGGAGACCCAGTACTTC. Filled out from reference TRBV25-1 and TRBJ2-5, the complete variable domain reads EADIYQTPRYLVIGTGKKITLECSQTMGHDKMYWYQQDPGMELHLIHYSYGVNSTEKGDLSSESTVSRIRTEHFPLTLESARPSHTSQYLCASERGRETQYFGPGTRLLVL.

The rearrangement uses TRBV24-1 and TRBJ1-1; 7 bases map to TRBD1. The CDR3 extends over 14 amino acids. With V trimmed by 3 bases and J by 1 base, 1 base remained unmatched. Germline CDR1 is KGHDR and CDR2 is SFDVKD. The chain's CDR3 is CATSDRTGNTEAFF. DNA for the CDR3: TGTGCCACCAGTGATAGGACAGGGAACACTGAAGCTTTCTTT.